The sequence of this TCR beta chain was determined in a study of CD4+ T cells in melanoma. Trimming pared 1 base from V and 4 bases from J, leaving 11 bases between. The CDR3 is 13 residues long. Germline assignment: CDR1 GTSNPN and CDR2 SVGIG (reference sequence). Only in-frame clones appear in the TCRdb table, and some are missing; sequencing was by immunoSEQ multiplex PCR. The table lists 110,000 to 150,000 clones, about 93% of them singletons. Study-level points and caveats: Neoantigen-specific CD4+ T cells in melanoma reportedly had diverse differentiation states.

To note about this clone: Its antigen remains unidentified.

The chain uses TRBV30 and TRBJ2-7; D is unresolved. This TCR derives from a human donor with melanoma. CDR3 in DNA: TGTGCCTGGAGTGCCTTAGGCCCTTACGAGCAGTACTTC. Translation: CAWSALGPYEQYF. The full variable domain, with the rest looked up from reference TRBV30 and TRBJ2-7, is SQTIHQWPATLVQPVGSPLSLECTVEGTSNPNLYWYRQAAGRGLQLLFYSVGIGQISSEVPQNLSASRPQDRQFILSSKKLLLSDSGFYLCAWSALGPYEQYFGPGTRLTVT.